One and the same sample provided the 14 T cell receptor beta chains below, sequenced in a study of shared clonotypes between healthy human individuals. Here immunoSEQ multiplex PCR was the method, and the copy in TCRdb shows in-frame clones only, minus some. The sample holds about 2.1 million clones; about 94% are singletons and the top ten take about 1.6%. The naive CD8 subset, CD45RO-negative cells positively selected for CCR7, excluded terminally differentiated effector memory CD45RA+ cells. The sequenced sample consisted of naive CD8+ T cells from PBMCs. The receptors here all came from a man aged 18 to 30 in good health. Some clones in this sample may be carry-over from other donors' samples.

The CDR3 is CASSFGGTYGYTF. The CDR3 DNA is TGTGCCAGCAGCTTTGGGGGGACCTATGGCTACACCTTC. The J gene is TRBJ1-2, the V gene TRBV7-9; perhaps TRBD1 as D (5 bases). The CDR3 runs 13 residues. Deletions cut 3 bases from V and 4 bases from J, with 9 bases between. Germline loops: CDR1 SEHNR, CDR2 FQNEAQ (reference sequence).

The chain is built from TRBV6-5 and TRBJ2-1, with TRBD1 matching 9 bases. This CDR3 comprises 15 residues. The germline V gene encodes CDR1 MNHEY and CDR2 SVGAGI. V lost 6 bases and J lost 1; bases outside the gene matches: 4. CDR3 amino acids: CASRNGTGSYNEQFF. The CDR3 region has the DNA TGTGCCAGCAGAAACGGGACAGGGTCCTACAATGAGCAGTTCTTC.

The chain employs TRBV19 and TRBJ2-1, with TRBD1 matching over 7 bases. The junction had 5 bases not matched to a gene; V was cut back by 3 bases and J by 3 bases. The CDR3 runs 15 residues. In germline, CDR1 is LNHDA, CDR2 SQIVND (reference sequence). The CDR3 DNA follows: TGTGCCAGTAGTATTCAGGGGGAGAGCTACAATGAGCAGTTCTTC. Residues: CASSIQGESYNEQFF.

The chain couples TRBV27 to TRBJ2-3; D may correspond to TRBD1 or TRBD2 (5 bases each). This CDR3 contains 15 residues. Germline CDR1 reads MNHEY; CDR2 reads SMNVEV (reference sequence). Trimming took off 1 base at V and 2 bases at J, with 10 bases between the two ends. The CDR3 loop is CASSLWGPHTDTQYF. The CDR3, as DNA: TGTGCCAGCAGTTTATGGGGACCACACACAGATACGCAGTATTTT.

The V and J genes are TRBV7-9 and TRBJ2-1; D is unclear. This CDR3 has 12 residues. V lost 5 bases to trimming and J lost 5 bases, with 7 bases between them. Germline values: CDR1 SEHNR, CDR2 FQNEAQ (reference sequence). The chain's CDR3 is CASSPWDNEQFF. CDR3 nucleotides: TGTGCCAGCAGCCCGTGGGACAATGAGCAGTTCTTC.

This chain joins TRBV7-2 and TRBJ2-5, with D maybe TRBD2 (6 bases). This CDR3 region has 15 residues. The V gene's germline CDR1 is SGHTA and CDR2 FQGNSA. V lost 4 bases and J 2 bases, leaving 14 bases between the germline ends. This CDR3 reads CASSSGVAAQETQYF. The DNA for the CDR3 is TGTGCCAGCAGCTCGGGGGTAGCGGCTCAAGAGACCCAGTACTTC.

The chain uses TRBV5-4 and TRBJ1-5; D gene ambiguous. Germline loops: CDR1 SGHNT, CDR2 YYREEE (reference sequence). The CDR3 loop spans 13 amino acids. Trimming left V 7 bases short and J 1 base short, with 9 bases between. CDR3 sequence reads: CASYSWSNQPQHF. CDR3 nucleotides: TGTGCCAGCTACAGTTGGAGCAATCAGCCCCAGCATTTT.

This chain joins TRBV6-1 and TRBJ2-7; D possibly uses TRBD1 or TRBD2 (5 bases each). The CDR3 length is 14 residues. Per germline, CDR1 MNHNS and CDR2 SASEGT. V shed 2 bases and J shed 6 bases, with 14 bases lying between them. As DNA, the CDR3 is TGTGCCAGCAGTGAAACCCCCGCAGGGAGCGAGCAGTACTTC. Protein: CASSETPAGSEQYF.

The chain uses TRBV6-5 and TRBJ2-5; 12 bases fit TRBD2. This CDR3 spans 15 amino acids. Germline V lookup: CDR1 MNHEY, CDR2 SVGAGI. The J segment lost 9 bases and the V segment lost 5 bases, leaving 10 bases of the junction unmatched. The CDR3 sequence is CASSPLAGGLVAQYF. As DNA, the CDR3 is TGTGCCAGCAGTCCCCTAGCGGGAGGGCTCGTGGCCCAGTACTTC.

This sequence joins TRBV27 and TRBJ1-5; possible D gene TRBD1, 5 bases. The V gene lost 4 bases and the J gene lost 3 bases, with 28 bases spanning the gap. The CDR3 loop spans 20 amino acids. Per the germline V gene, CDR1 is MNHEY and CDR2 is SMNVEV (reference sequence). The CDR3 protein is CASSSTPGTLADITNQPQHF. In DNA, the CDR3 is TGTGCCAGCAGTTCCACCCCGGGGACCCTCGCCGATATTACCAATCAGCCCCAGCATTTT.

Points on this clone: The sample holds other DNA sequences that translate to the same CDR3. J is TRBJ2-7 and V is TRBV28; D is undetermined. Germline-derived CDR1 and CDR2 are MDHEN and SYDVKM. CDR3 length: 11 amino acids. The ends were cut back, 6 bases at V and 4 bases at J, with 7 bases in the middle. CDR3 protein: CASSHTYEQYF. In DNA, the CDR3 is TGTGCCAGCAGCCATACATACGAGCAGTACTTC.

The genes are TRBV5-1 and TRBJ2-7; D not resolved. Germline CDR1 reads SGHRS; CDR2 reads YFSETQ. Trimming shortened V by 0 bases and J by 6 bases, and 19 bases separated the two germline ends. The CDR3 covers 16 residues. The DNA for the CDR3 is TGCGCCAGCAGCTTGGCGTTTTCAGACTTACCTGGCGAGCAGTACTTC. It yields the protein CASSLAFSDLPGEQYF. Full variable domain (outside the CDR3, taken from reference TRBV5-1 and TRBJ2-7): KAGVTQTPRYLIKTRGQQVTLSCSPISGHRSVSWYQQTPGQGLQFLFEYFSETQRNKGNFPGRFSGRQFSNSRSEMNVSTLELGDSALYLCASSLAFSDLPGEQYFGPGTRLTVT.

This sequence joins TRBV28 and TRBJ2-1; D is possibly TRBD2 (5 bases). CDR1 is MDHEN, CDR2 SYDVKM, per germline. CDR3 length equals 15 residues. Trimming removed 3 bases from V and 2 bases from J, with 11 bases in between. The chain's CDR3 is CASSFVRRPYNEQFF. The CDR3 nucleotides are TGTGCCAGCAGTTTCGTCCGGAGGCCCTACAATGAGCAGTTCTTC.

The chain couples TRBV5-6 to TRBJ1-2, with D perhaps TRBD1 (6 bases). CDR1 is SGHDT, CDR2 YYEEEE, per germline. The CDR3 loop spans 14 amino acids. The V and J ends lost 3 bases and 4 bases respectively, with 13 bases between them. This CDR3 reads CASSSGGGGYGYTF. CDR3 DNA: TGTGCCAGCAGCTCGGGTGGAGGGGGCTATGGCTACACCTTC.